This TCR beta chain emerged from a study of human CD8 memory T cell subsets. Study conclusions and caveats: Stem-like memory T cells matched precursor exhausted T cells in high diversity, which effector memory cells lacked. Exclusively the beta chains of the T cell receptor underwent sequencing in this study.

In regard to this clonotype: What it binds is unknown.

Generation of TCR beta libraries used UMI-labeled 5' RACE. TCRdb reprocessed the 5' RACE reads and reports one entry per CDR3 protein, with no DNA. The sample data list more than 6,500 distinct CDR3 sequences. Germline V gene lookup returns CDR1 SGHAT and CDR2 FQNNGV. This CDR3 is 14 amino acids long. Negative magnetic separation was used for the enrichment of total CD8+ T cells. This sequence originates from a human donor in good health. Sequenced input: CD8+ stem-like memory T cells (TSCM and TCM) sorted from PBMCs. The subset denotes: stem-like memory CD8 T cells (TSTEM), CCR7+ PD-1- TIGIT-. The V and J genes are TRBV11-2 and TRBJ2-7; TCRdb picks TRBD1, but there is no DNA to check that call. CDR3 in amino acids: CASRFGQGDYEQYF.